This T cell receptor (beta chain) is from a study of shared clonotypes between healthy human individuals. Per the germline V gene, CDR1 is SGHRS and CDR2 is YFSETQ. The CDR3 runs to 17 residues. After removal of 0 bases from V and 4 bases from J, the junction contained 9 bases not matched to a gene. Unsorted PBMC DNA went through sequencing on ten immunoSEQ deep assay plates. The table came from immunoSEQ multiplex PCR; TCRdb's copy has only in-frame clones and leaves some out. Of about 510,000 clones in the sample, 60% to 80% are singletons; the top ten hold about 12%. The gene calls are TRBV5-1 and TRBJ2-1, with 8 bases identical to TRBD1. The sequenced sample consisted of PBMCs. The TCR sequence derives from a woman aged 40 to 50 in good health. Some clones in this sample may be carry-over from other donors' samples. CDR3 sequence: CASSLASDRVGYNEQFF. CDR3 nucleotide sequence: TGCGCCAGCAGCTTGGCCTCGGACAGGGTCGGATACAATGAGCAGTTCTTC.